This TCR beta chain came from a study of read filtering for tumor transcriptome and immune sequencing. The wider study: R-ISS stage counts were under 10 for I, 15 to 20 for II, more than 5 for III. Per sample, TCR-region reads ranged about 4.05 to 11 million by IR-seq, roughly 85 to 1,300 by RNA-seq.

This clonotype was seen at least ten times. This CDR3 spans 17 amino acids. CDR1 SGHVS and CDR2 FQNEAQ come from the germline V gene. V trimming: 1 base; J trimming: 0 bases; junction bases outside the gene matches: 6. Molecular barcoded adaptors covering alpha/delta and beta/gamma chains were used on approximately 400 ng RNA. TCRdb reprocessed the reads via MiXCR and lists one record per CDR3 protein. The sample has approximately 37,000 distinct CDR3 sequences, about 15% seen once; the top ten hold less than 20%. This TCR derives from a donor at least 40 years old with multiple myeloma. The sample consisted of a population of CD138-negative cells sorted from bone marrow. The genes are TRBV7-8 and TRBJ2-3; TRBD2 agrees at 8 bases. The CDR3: CASSLGLAGASTDTQYF. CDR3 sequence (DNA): TGTGCCAGCAGCTTAGGGCTAGCGGGCGCTAGCACAGATACGCAGTATTTT.